This TCR beta chain was sequenced during a study of CD4 T cells in relation to SARS-CoV-2 and coronaviruses. Overall study context: No peptide or an HIV-1 Nef peptide pool served as negative control. Study-wide points: No donor gave both pre-pandemic and post-infection samples. In around 60% of donors, memory CD4+ clonotypes crossrecognized SARS-CoV-2 and at least one common cold coronavirus spike.

The unexposed donors gave CD4+ T cells in about 2010-2018, prior to COVID-19. The cells were cultured for 10 days before CD4+ T cells were isolated. Unexposed-donor CD4+ T cells were probed with SARS-CoV-2 S/N and four cold-coronavirus spikes, cells permitting. TCRdb keeps only in-frame clones here, not all; method: immunoSEQ multiplex PCR. The data show roughly 18,000 clones, 77% seen once. With 5 bases clipped from V and 4 bases from J, the junction kept 9 bases outside the gene matches. The germline gives CDR1 SGHTA, CDR2 FQGTGA. This CDR3 is built from 15 residues. Turning to this clone: Antigen: not known.

The sample was CD4+ T cells from PBMCs, cultured in vitro. The TCR was taken from a human donor in good health. The chain couples TRBV7-3 to TRBJ2-7, with 9 bases identical to TRBD1. The DNA for the CDR3 is TGTGCCAGCAGCCGTTCCGGGACAGGGATGTACGAGCAGTACTTC. It translates to CASSRSGTGMYEQYF.